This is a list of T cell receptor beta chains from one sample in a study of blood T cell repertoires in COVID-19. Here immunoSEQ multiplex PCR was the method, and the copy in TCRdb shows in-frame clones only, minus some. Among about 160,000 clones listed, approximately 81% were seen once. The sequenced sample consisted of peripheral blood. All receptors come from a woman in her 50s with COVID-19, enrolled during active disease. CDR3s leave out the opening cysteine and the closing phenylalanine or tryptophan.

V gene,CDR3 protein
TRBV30,AWSIGQNTEAF
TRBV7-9,ASSLGGRDMDIQY
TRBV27,ASTTGQGLSFNGYT
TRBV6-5,ASSQTLSPNSPLH
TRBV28,ATSVGGRTQY
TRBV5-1,ASSLASTNEKLF
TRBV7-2,ASSYAGRGAF
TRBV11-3,ASSPHFSGEQY
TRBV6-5,ASTTTGGSLYGYT
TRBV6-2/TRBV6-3,ASSSRQGAGNGELF
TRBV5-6,ASSLTESAYEQY
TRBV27,ASTPSGSSYNSPLH
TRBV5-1,ASSSQGPQETQY